The 18 T cell receptor beta chains given below trace back to one sample, sequenced in a study of T cell responses to AZD1222 COVID-19 vaccine. Assay used: immunoSEQ multiplex PCR; TCRdb lists only in-frame clones, some missing. The repertoire holds 150,000 or so clones, with about 90% as singletons. The sequencing here drew on peripheral blood, taken 28 days after the second AZD1222 dose. These receptors were taken from an adult who received the AZD1222 COVID-19 vaccine.

The CDR3 sequence: CASSAIEEHYGYTF. The CDR3 nucleotides are TGTGCCAGCAGTGCCATAGAGGAACACTATGGCTACACCTTC. The chain links TRBV27 to TRBJ1-2; D remains ambiguous. V gave up 5 bases and J gave up 3 bases, with 13 bases separating them. The CDR3 totals 14 residues. CDR1 is MNHEY, CDR2 SMNVEV, per germline (reference sequence).

The rearrangement links TRBV3-1 (or the pseudogene TRBV3-2) to TRBJ1-3, with D hard to call. This CDR3 region has 15 residues. Trimming cost V 4 bases and J 4 bases, with 14 bases left between them. Germline lookup yields CDR1 LGHDT and CDR2 YNNKEL (reference sequence). The CDR3 region is CASSPLGLDGNTIYF. The CDR3 nucleotides read TGTGCCAGCAGCCCACTAGGATTAGACGGAAACACCATATATTTT.

The genes are TRBV3-1 (or the pseudogene TRBV3-2) and TRBJ1-6, with a weak D call TRBD1 (5 bases). This CDR3 is 15 amino acids long. Per germline, CDR1 LGHDT and CDR2 YNNKEL (reference sequence). Trimming left V 1 base short and J 10 bases short, with 14 bases between. CDR3 nucleotide sequence: TGTGCCAGCAGCCAAGGCAGGGCTGGAGGGTCACCCCTCCACTTT. This sequence encodes CASSQGRAGGSPLHF.

CDR3 region: CASSFKFPIYGYTF. CDR3 nucleotides: TGTGCCAGCAGTTTTAAGTTTCCTATCTATGGCTACACCTTC. The genes are TRBV28 and TRBJ1-2; D call uncertain. Trimming left V 3 bases short and J 4 bases short, with 12 bases between. The CDR3 sequence is 14 residues long. Germline loops: CDR1 MDHEN, CDR2 SYDVKM.

The rearrangement joins TRBV5-4 to TRBJ2-5; TRBD2 might be the D (5 bases). This CDR3 is built from 15 residues. Germline values: CDR1 SGHNT, CDR2 YYREEE (reference sequence). Deletions cut 0 bases from V and 0 bases from J, with 9 bases between. The CDR3 loop reads CASSLASGYQETQYF. Written as DNA, the CDR3 is TGTGCCAGCAGCTTGGCGTCGGGGTACCAAGAGACCCAGTACTTC.

The chain combines TRBV4-3 with TRBJ1-5; D uncertain. The germline gives CDR1 LGHNA, CDR2 YSLEER. Trimming removed 0 bases from V and 6 bases from J, with 6 bases in between. The CDR3 consists of 13 residues. The CDR3 DNA reads as TGCGCCAGCAGCCAAGATTTAGGTCAGCCCCAGCATTTT. This encodes CASSQDLGQPQHF.

The chain joins TRBV27 to TRBJ2-7, with D perhaps being TRBD1 or TRBD2 (6 bases each). Per the germline V gene, CDR1 is MNHEY and CDR2 is SMNVEV (reference sequence). CDR3 size: 16 residues. Deletions cut 3 bases from V and 5 bases from J, with 20 bases between. Written as DNA, the CDR3 is TGTGCCAGCAGTTTCCTTTTGGGGGGCGCAGATAACGAGCAGTACTTC. This translates into CASSFLLGGADNEQYF.

In this sample, this clone turned up a few times. CDR3: CASSLGTGQRVGEQYF. CDR3 nucleotides: TGTGCCAGCAGCTTGGGAACGGGACAGAGGGTGGGCGAGCAGTACTTC. This chain connects TRBV5-8 to TRBJ2-7, with 7 bases fitting TRBD1. J lost 6 bases, V lost 0 bases, and 12 bases had no gene match. Germline V CDR1 and CDR2: SGHTS, YDEGEE. CDR3 length equals 16 residues. Full variable domain (outside the CDR3, taken from reference TRBV5-8 and TRBJ2-7): EAGVTQSPTHLIKTRGQQATLRCSPISGHTSVYWYQQALGLGLQFLLWYDEGEERNRGNFPPRFSGRQFPNYSSELNVNALELEDSALYLCASSLGTGQRVGEQYFGPGTRLTVT.

This clone occurred once. The genes are TRBV27 and TRBJ2-7; TRBD1 agrees at 7 bases. V dropped 4 bases and J dropped 3; count of bases not matched to a gene: 6. CDR1 and CDR2 from the germline V gene are MNHEY and SMNVEV (reference sequence). The CDR3 length is 14 residues. This CDR3 reads CASSYRDSLYEQYF. The CDR3 DNA sequence: TGTGCCAGCAGTTACAGGGACAGCCTCTACGAGCAGTACTTC.

V gene TRBV7-9 combines with J gene TRBJ2-7; D is undetermined. Germline CDR1 SEHNR, CDR2 FQNEAQ (reference sequence). The CDR3 loop spans 11 amino acids. Trimming took 6 bases from V and 3 from J, leaving 6 bases between them. This chain's CDR3 is CASSVGYEQYF. CDR3 sequence (DNA): TGTGCCAGCAGTGTGGGCTACGAGCAGTACTTC.

The chain links TRBV3-1 (or the pseudogene TRBV3-2) to TRBJ2-7; TRBD1 matches 8 bases. The CDR3 is 13 amino acids. After removal of 3 bases from V and 9 bases from J, the junction contained 7 bases not matched to a gene. Germline values: CDR1 LGHDT, CDR2 YNNKEL (reference sequence). The CDR3 spells CASSQYGQGWQYF. The CDR3, as DNA: TGTGCCAGCAGCCAGTACGGACAGGGATGGCAGTACTTC.

The chain combines TRBV6-5 with TRBJ1-4; no reliable D call. Germline V CDR1 and CDR2: MNHEY, SVGAGI. There are 14 residues in the CDR3. V was shortened by 2 bases and J by 0 bases, with 4 bases between the two germline ends. CDR3 DNA sequence: TGTGCCAGCAGTTACAGATCAACTAATGAAAAACTGTTTTTT. Encoded protein: CASSYRSTNEKLFF.

V and J are TRBV7-8 and TRBJ1-1, with no clear D. This CDR3 region has 13 residues. V gave up 2 bases and J gave up 1 base, with 5 bases separating them. Germline values: CDR1 SGHVS, CDR2 FQNEAQ. CDR3 region: CASSLLQNTEAFF. The CDR3 bases are TGTGCCAGCAGCTTATTGCAGAACACTGAAGCTTTCTTT.

J is TRBJ1-6 and V is TRBV7-8; 9 nucleotides align to TRBD1. CDR1 is SGHVS, CDR2 FQNEAQ, per germline. Losses at the gene ends were 5 bases for V and 8 bases for J; bases not matched to a gene: 7. There are 15 residues in the CDR3. For the CDR3, the DNA is TGTGCCAGCAGCCCCGGGACAGGGTCCTATTCACCCCTCCACTTT. It translates to CASSPGTGSYSPLHF.

The chain is built from TRBV30 and TRBJ1-1; D is undetermined. Looked up from germline, CDR1 is GTSNPN and CDR2 is SVGIG (reference sequence). Trimming shortened V by 2 bases and J by 8 bases, and 12 bases separated the two germline ends. The CDR3 covers 12 residues. The CDR3 here is CAWSRGFLEAFF. In DNA form, the CDR3 reads TGTGCCTGGAGTCGTGGTTTCCTGGAAGCTTTCTTT.

The chain carries TRBV5-4 and TRBJ2-5, with D maybe TRBD2 (5 bases). CDR3 size: 14 residues. V was shortened by 0 bases and J by 1 base, with 7 bases between the two germline ends. The germline V gene has CDR1 SGHNT and CDR2 YYREEE (reference sequence). CDR3 in DNA: TGTGCCAGCAGCTTGGGCAGCGGCCAAGAGACCCAGTACTTC. As protein: CASSLGSGQETQYF.

The V and J genes are TRBV6-1 and TRBJ2-3, with 8 bases aligning to TRBD2. J was trimmed by 6 bases and V by 3 bases; bases with no gene match: 11. Germline CDR1 reads MNHNS; CDR2 reads SASEGT. The CDR3 has 16 amino acids. CDR3 loop: CASSEGGGAGVDTQYF. The CDR3 nucleotides are TGTGCCAGCAGTGAGGGGGGTGGAGCGGGAGTGGATACGCAGTATTTT.

This chain links TRBV6-2 or TRBV6-3 with TRBJ1-5; no firm D call. V lost 5 bases and J 9 bases, leaving 17 bases between the germline ends. This CDR3 spans 14 amino acids. Germline V gives CDR1 MNHEY, CDR2 SVGEGT. In nucleotides, the CDR3 is TGTGCCAGCAGTCTGCCGGGCCTCTCGTCGCCCCAGCATTTT. Translated, it gives CASSLPGLSSPQHF.